This T cell receptor beta chain was obtained from a study of blood T cell repertoires in COVID-19. The CDR3 contains 15 residues. Losses at the gene ends were 7 bases for V and 5 bases for J; bases not matched to a gene: 7. Germline V gene sequence: CDR1 MGHDK, CDR2 SYGVNS. Repertoires were generated with immunoSEQ multiplex PCR, while TCRdb's copy carries only in-frame clones and drops some. The sample carries 470,000 or so clones, around nine tenths recorded once. The rearrangement uses TRBV25-1 and TRBJ1-6; 8 bases fit TRBD1. The sequence came from a woman in her thirties with acute or convalescent COVID-19. Sequencing was carried out using peripheral blood. This CDR3 is CASNAADRDNSPLHF. The CDR3 DNA sequence: TGTGCCAGCAACGCAGCGGACAGGGATAATTCACCCCTCCACTTT.